The source of this T cell receptor (beta chain) is a study of vaccination and CD4 T cells after COVID-19. Study at large: Cultures acting as controls obtained a CEFX pool, an HIV-1 Nef pool, or no peptide.

In germline, CDR1 is SGHNT, CDR2 YYREEE (reference sequence). V was shortened by 2 bases and J by 2 bases, with 13 bases between the two germline ends. The CDR3 sequence is 15 residues long. Sequencing of the DNA from cultured CD4+ T cells was carried out with the Oncomine TCR Beta short-read assay. From the PCR reads, TCRdb called clonotypes with MiXCR, one entry per CDR3 protein. The repertoire holds about 5,600 distinct CDR3 sequences, with 44% as singletons. This clonotype appeared a single time. The antigen is unknown. The treatment is: roughly 10-day PBMC culture with coronavirus spike peptide pools or control peptides (ViraFEST assay). Collection of the unexposed donor's CD4+ T cells took place before the COVID-19 pandemic (2011-2018). Peptide pool stimulation in ViraFEST expanded antigen-specific T cells, whose TCRs were then sequenced.

This TCR was recovered from a human donor in good health. Sequenced material: CD4+ T cells from blood, cultured in vitro. The genes are TRBV5-4 and TRBJ1-2; D might be TRBD1 (5 bases). The CDR3 DNA sequence: TGTGCCAGCAGCTTATCGCAGGGAGTAAACTATGGCTACACCTTC. Translating it yields CASSLSQGVNYGYTF.